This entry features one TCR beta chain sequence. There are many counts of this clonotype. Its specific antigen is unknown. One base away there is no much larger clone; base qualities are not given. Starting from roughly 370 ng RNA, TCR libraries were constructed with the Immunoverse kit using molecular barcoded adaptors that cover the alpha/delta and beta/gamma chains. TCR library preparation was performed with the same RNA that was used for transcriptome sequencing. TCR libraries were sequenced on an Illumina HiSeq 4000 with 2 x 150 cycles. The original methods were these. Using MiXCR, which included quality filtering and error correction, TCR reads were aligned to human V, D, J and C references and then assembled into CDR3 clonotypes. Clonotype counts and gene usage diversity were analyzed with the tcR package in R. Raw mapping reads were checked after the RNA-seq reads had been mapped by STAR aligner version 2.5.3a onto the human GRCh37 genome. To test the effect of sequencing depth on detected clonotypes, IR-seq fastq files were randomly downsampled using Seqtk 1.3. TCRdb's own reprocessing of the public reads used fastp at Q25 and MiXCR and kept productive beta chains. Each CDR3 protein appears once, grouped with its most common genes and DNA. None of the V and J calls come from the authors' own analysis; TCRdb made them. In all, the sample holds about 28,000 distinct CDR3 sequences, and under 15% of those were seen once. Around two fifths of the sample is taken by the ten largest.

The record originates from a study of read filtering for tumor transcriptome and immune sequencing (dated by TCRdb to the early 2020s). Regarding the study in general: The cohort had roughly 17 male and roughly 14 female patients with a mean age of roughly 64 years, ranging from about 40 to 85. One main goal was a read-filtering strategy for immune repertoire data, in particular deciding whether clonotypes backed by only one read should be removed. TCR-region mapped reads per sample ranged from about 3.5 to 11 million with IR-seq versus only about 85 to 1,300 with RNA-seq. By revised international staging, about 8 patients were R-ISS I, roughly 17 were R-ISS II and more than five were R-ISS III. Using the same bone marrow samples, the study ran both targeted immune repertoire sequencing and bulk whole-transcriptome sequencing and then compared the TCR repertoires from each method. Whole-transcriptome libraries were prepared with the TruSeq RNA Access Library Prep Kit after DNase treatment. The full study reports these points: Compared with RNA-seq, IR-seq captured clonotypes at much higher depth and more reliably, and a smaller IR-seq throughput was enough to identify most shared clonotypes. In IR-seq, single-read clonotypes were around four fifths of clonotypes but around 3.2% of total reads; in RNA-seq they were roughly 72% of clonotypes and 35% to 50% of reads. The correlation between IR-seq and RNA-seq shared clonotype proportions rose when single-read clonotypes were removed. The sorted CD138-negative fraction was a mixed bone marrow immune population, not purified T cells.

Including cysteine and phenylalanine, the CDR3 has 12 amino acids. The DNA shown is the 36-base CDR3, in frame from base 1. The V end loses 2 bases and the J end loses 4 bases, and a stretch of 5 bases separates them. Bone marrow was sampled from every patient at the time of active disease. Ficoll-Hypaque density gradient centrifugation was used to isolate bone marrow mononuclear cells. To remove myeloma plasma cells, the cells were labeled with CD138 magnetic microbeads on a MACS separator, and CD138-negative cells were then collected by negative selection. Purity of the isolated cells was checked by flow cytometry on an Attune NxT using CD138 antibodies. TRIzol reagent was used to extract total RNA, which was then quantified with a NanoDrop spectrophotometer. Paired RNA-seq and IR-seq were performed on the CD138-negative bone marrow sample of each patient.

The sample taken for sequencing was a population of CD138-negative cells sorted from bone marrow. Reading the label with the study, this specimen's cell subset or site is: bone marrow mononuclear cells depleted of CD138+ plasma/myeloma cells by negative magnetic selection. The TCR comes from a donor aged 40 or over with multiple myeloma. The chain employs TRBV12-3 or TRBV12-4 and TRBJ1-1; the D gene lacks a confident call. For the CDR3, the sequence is CASSLRVTEAFF. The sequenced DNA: TGTGCCAGCAGTTTAAGGGTCACTGAAGCTTTCTTT.